Sequencing of this TCR beta chain was carried out in a study of CD8 T cells in ankylosing spondylitis. Overall study findings and caveats: Clones linked to disease were reported to show significant enrichment in matched ankylosing spondylitis synovial fluid. Seemingly characteristic of ankylosing spondylitis blood was a TCR beta motif consisting of eight highly homologous variants.

This CDR3 spans 15 amino acids. V gave up 5 bases and J gave up 4 bases; unmatched junction bases: 6. Per germline, CDR1 SGHVS and CDR2 FNYEAQ. There are a few counts of this clonotype. Its matching antigen is unknown. Library preparation for TCR beta used quantitative 5'-RACE with molecular barcodes. TCRdb ran MiXCR on the 5' RACE reads and lists one entry per CDR3 protein. The sample lists a few hundred thousand distinct CDR3 sequences, more than 20% occurring once. The chain combines TRBV7-6 with TRBJ2-2; 8 bases map to TRBD2. The sequencing input was blood, either unsorted or a sorted T cell fraction (not recorded which). This receptor was obtained from a male donor with ankylosing spondylitis. The CDR3 region is CASSPARGGTGELFF. CDR3 bases: TGTGCCAGCAGCCCCGCTCGGGGGGGCACCGGGGAGCTGTTTTTT. The whole variable domain, filled in from reference TRBV7-6 and TRBJ2-2, reads GAGVSQSPRYKVTKRGQDVALRCDPISGHVSLYWYRQALGQGPEFLTYFNYEAQQDKSGLPNDRFSAERPEGSISTLTIQRTEQRDSAMYRCASSPARGGTGELFFGEGSRLTVL.